What follows describes a single T cell receptor (beta chain). Method: immunoSEQ multiplex PCR; TCRdb's copy keeps in-frame clones and lacks some. The table has 15,000 to 20,000 clones, just over 85% seen once; the top ten hold roughly 2.5%. The data originate from a study of blood T cell repertoires in COVID-19. Background on the study: The United States, Italy and Spain were the sources of the acute and convalescent COVID-19 samples. PBMCs, B-cell-depleted T cells, or T cells were the source of the cDNA or gDNA that made up the material.

The junction had 8 bases not matched to a gene; V was cut back by 7 bases and J by 1 base. The CDR3 is 15 amino acids. From germline, CDR1 is MNHEY and CDR2 SVGAGI. This sequence joins TRBV6-5 and TRBJ1-1; 8 bases fit TRBD1. The sequencing input was peripheral blood. The TCR sequence derives from a human donor in a cohort sampled during active COVID-19. CDR3 sequence (DNA): TGTGCCAGCACCCAACGGGGGACAGGGAACACTGAAGCTTTCTTT. Translation: CASTQRGTGNTEAFF.